This T cell receptor beta chain was captured by sequencing in a study of graft-versus-host responses after intestinal transplantation. For the study at large: Anti-thymocyte globulin was used for induction in all recipients, who then took tacrolimus and steroids for approximately 3 years.

Assay: immunoSEQ multiplex PCR; the TCRdb copy retains only in-frame clones and omits some. The data show tens of thousands of clones, around 89% seen once. Whole-study findings and limits: GvH clones occurred in recipient marrow; some first appeared in ileum or blood. HvG clone declines early post-transplant were associated with peak circulating GvH levels.

Points on this clone: Antigen specificity is unknown.

The germline gives CDR1 MNHEY, CDR2 SMNVEV (reference sequence). With 3 bases clipped from V and 5 bases from J, the junction kept 6 bases outside the gene matches. The CDR3 length is 14 residues. This specimen was unstimulated CD8+ T cells sorted from spleen or lymph node cells, taken before intestinal transplant. The TCR comes from a human donor who received an intestinal transplant. The chain uses TRBV27 and TRBJ1-1; 7 bases are a match to TRBD1. The CDR3 is CASSLSAGGTEAFF. DNA for the CDR3: TGTGCCAGCAGTTTGTCGGCAGGGGGGACTGAAGCTTTCTTT.